This T cell receptor beta chain was captured by sequencing in a study of T cell repertoires in cytomegalovirus infection. This clonotype occurred a few times. Its specificity is unknown. TCRdb independently ran MiXCR on the reads; one entry per CDR3 protein. This sample has fewer than 650,000 distinct CDR3 sequences; 40% occur once, and the top ten carry about 48%. This receptor was identified in a human donor in good health (CMV status not recorded). Some clones in this sample may be carry-over from other donors' samples. The sequencing used cultured PBMCs, collected from culture after CMV antigen stimulation.

Here the CDR3 DNA reads TGTGCCAGCCGCCGGGACAGGGGGTATGGCTACACCTTC. Protein product: CASRRDRGYGYTF. V and J are TRBV7-2 and TRBJ1-2; TRBD1 matches at 11 bases. Germline loops: CDR1 SGHTA, CDR2 FQGNSA. CDR3 length: 13 residues. V trimming: 8 bases; J trimming: 5 bases; junction bases outside the gene matches: 4. Full variable domain (remainder filled in from reference TRBV7-2 and TRBJ1-2): GAGVSQSPSNKVTEKGKDVELRCDPISGHTALYWYRQSLGQGLEFLIYFQGNSAPDKSGLPSDRFSAERTGGSVSTLTIQRTQQEDSAVYLCASRRDRGYGYTFGSGTRLTVV.